The clone carrying this TCR beta chain came up once. How the authors handled the data: Reference gene primers were amplified, and this amplification served to estimate nucleated cell counts. Produced via immunoSEQ multiplex PCR; TCRdb's table is partial and in-frame only. That table furnishes V, J and clone size, whereas the DNA furnished D and trimming. The repertoire has 60,000 to 70,000 clones, approximately 90% of them found once; the top ten carry roughly 1.2%. The CDR3 totals 13 residues. Germline loops: CDR1 MNHEY, CDR2 SMNVEV (reference sequence). These data belong to a study of blood T cell repertoires in COVID-19. Study-level information: From the United States, Italy and Spain came samples of acute and convalescent COVID-19. Sample material is recorded as cDNA or gDNA derived from T cells, B-cell-depleted T cells, or PBMCs.

V and J are TRBV27 and TRBJ2-1; the D is unclear. The TCR sequence derives from a woman between 55 and 75 years old with acute or convalescent COVID-19. The sample consisted of peripheral blood. The CDR3 protein is CVTRLRSNNEQFF. The CDR3 region has the DNA TGTGTCACACGCCTCAGATCCAACAATGAGCAGTTCTTC.